These T cell receptor beta chains were read from a single sample in a study of shared clonotypes between healthy human individuals. Profiled with immunoSEQ multiplex PCR; TCRdb holds only in-frame clones, not every one. The table records over 2 million clones, about 95% of them present only once. The sequenced sample was naive CD8+ T cells sorted from blood. Every receptor here comes from a man aged 18 to 30 in good health. Both conserved end residues are part of each CDR3. A D gene is named only where the DNA matches it firmly. Clone sizes are given selectively: once, few, many, or a class where the clone is expanded.

d_gene	v_gene	j_gene	abundance	CDR3nt	CDR3aa
TRBD1	TRBV6-1	TRBJ2-3	.	TGTGCCAGCAGTGAAGGGTACAGGGGGTTAGGAGATACGCAGTATTTT	CASSEGYRGLGDTQYF
.	TRBV7-9	TRBJ2-7	.	TGTGCCAGCAGCTTAGTGGGTGGGGGGCGCGTGTACGAGCAGTACTTC	CASSLVGGGRVYEQYF
.	TRBV13	TRBJ2-1	.	TGTGCCAGCAGCTTAGGACTAGACTCCTACAATGAGCAGTTCTTC	CASSLGLDSYNEQFF
.	TRBV11-2	TRBJ2-7	.	TGTGCCAGCAGCATAGTGGCAGCCTCCTACGAGCAGTACTTC	CASSIVAASYEQYF
TRBD2	TRBV4-1	TRBJ2-1	.	TGCGCCAGCAGCTTTAGCGGGGGGGCTTATGAGCAGTTCTTC	CASSFSGGAYEQFF
TRBD1	TRBV10-3	TRBJ1-5	.	TGTGCCATCAGTGAAGGTTTGTGGGACAGTAATCAGCCCCAGCATTTT	CAISEGLWDSNQPQHF
.	TRBV6-5	TRBJ2-7	.	TGTGCCAGCAGTTACTCGGGGGGAGAAAGATCCTACGAGCAGTACTTC	CASSYSGGERSYEQYF
TRBD2	TRBV6-5	TRBJ2-7	.	TGTGCCAGCAGTTATTTGCGGGAGTGCTACGAGCAGTACTTC	CASSYLRECYEQYF
.	TRBV7-8	TRBJ2-2	.	TGTGCCAGCGGTCAGGGCACCGGGGAGCTGTTTTTT	CASGQGTGELFF
.	TRBV7-9	TRBJ2-3	few	TGTGCCAGCAGCTTAAGCTACACAGATACGCAGTATTTT	CASSLSYTDTQYF
.	TRBV13	TRBJ2-3	.	TGTGCCAGCAGCTTTATAGCGGAACTAAGCACAGATACGCAGTATTTT	CASSFIAELSTDTQYF
TRBD2	TRBV4-3	TRBJ2-7	.	TGCGCCAGCAGCCAGGATTTACTAGCGGGAGACTACGAGCAGTACTTC	CASSQDLLAGDYEQYF
TRBD2	TRBV27	TRBJ2-7	.	TGTGCCAGCAGTCCCCGGGGGGGCACCTACGAGCAGTACTTC	CASSPRGGTYEQYF
TRBD2	TRBV7-6	TRBJ2-1	.	TGTGCCAGCAGCTTAATCGGGACTAGCGGGAGAGCTACCTACAATGAGCAGTTCTTC	CASSLIGTSGRATYNEQFF
TRBD1	TRBV2	TRBJ2-1	.	TGTGCCAGCAGTGATCACCCCGGGACAGGGGTAAATGAGCAGTTCTTC	CASSDHPGTGVNEQFF
.	TRBV4-3	TRBJ1-3	once	TGCGCCAGCAGCCAAGACACAGGCGTCTCTGGAAACACCATATATTTT	CASSQDTGVSGNTIYF
.	TRBV5-1	TRBJ2-7	.	TGCGCCAGCAGCTTGTTCCTAGCCCAGGAGCAGTACTTC	CASSLFLAQEQYF
.	TRBV27	TRBJ1-2	.	TGTGCCAGCAGTTTGGGTCCGAACTATGGCTACACCTTC	CASSLGPNYGYTF
.	TRBV25-1	TRBJ2-7	.	TGTGCCAGCAGTGAATTAGGGGGCGAGCAGTACTTC	CASSELGGEQYF
.	TRBV27	TRBJ1-4	.	TGTGCCGGCAGCCTCATACCCAAAGGCGAAAAACTGTTTTTT	CAGSLIPKGEKLFF
TRBD2	TRBV5-1	TRBJ2-1	.	TGCGCCAGCAGCTTGCCCAGCGGGAGCCGCAATGAGCAGTTCTTC	CASSLPSGSRNEQFF
.	TRBV2	TRBJ2-5	.	TGTGCCAGCGGAGAGACCCAGTACTTC	CASGETQYF
.	TRBV27	TRBJ1-2	.	TGTGCCAGCAGTCCCTCTTCAGGGGTTCGAGACTATGGCTACACCTTC	CASSPSSGVRDYGYTF